The next 9 T cell receptor beta chains were all read from a single sample in a study of blood T cell repertoires in COVID-19. TCRdb keeps only in-frame clones here, not all; method: immunoSEQ multiplex PCR. Of roughly 57,000 clones in the sample, 90% were seen once. Specimen: peripheral blood. The receptors here all came from a man of 80 years or more with acute or convalescent COVID-19.

The rearrangement uses TRBV5-1 and TRBJ2-7; 7 bases are a match to TRBD1. The CDR3 sequence is 14 residues long. Germline V lookup: CDR1 SGHRS, CDR2 YFSETQ. The trim removed 4 bases at V and 7 bases at J, leaving 11 bases unmatched. The DNA of the CDR3 is TGCGCCAGCAGCCGGGACAGCCCTTCGATGGAGCAGTACTTC. Protein product: CASSRDSPSMEQYF.

The chain uses TRBV5-1 and TRBJ1-3; possible D gene TRBD1, 5 bases. Germline V gene data show CDR1 as SGHRS and CDR2 as YFSETQ. The length of the CDR3 is 14 residues. Trimming stripped 4 bases from V and 0 bases from J, with 8 bases between. DNA for the CDR3: TGCGCCAGCAGCCCACAGGTCTCTGGAAACACCATATATTTT. Translation gives CASSPQVSGNTIYF.

This clone came up once. The gene calls are TRBV18 and TRBJ2-7; a possible D gene is TRBD1 (6 bases). Trimming stripped 3 bases from V and 3 bases from J, with 9 bases between. Germline V CDR1 and CDR2: KGHSH, LQKENI. The CDR3 runs 13 residues. CDR3 sequence (DNA): TGTGCCAGCTCACCGGGACACGGCTACGAGCAGTACTTC. Its protein is CASSPGHGYEQYF.

This clone was detected only once. The gene calls are TRBV5-4 and TRBJ2-7; perhaps TRBD2 as D (5 bases). Trimming left V 3 bases short and J 6 bases short, with 19 bases between. The CDR3 loop spans 15 amino acids. Germline V gene sequence: CDR1 SGHNT, CDR2 YYREEE (reference sequence). The CDR3 coding sequence is TGTGCCAGCAGCTCGGAGACTATCCAACCCACCGAGCAGTACTTC. This encodes CASSSETIQPTEQYF.

This clone was seen ten or more times. CDR3 amino acids: CASSLTPGQINSPLHF. The CDR3 DNA reads TGTGCCAGCAGTTTAACCCCGGGACAGATCAATTCACCCCTCCACTTT. The chain recombines TRBV27 with TRBJ1-6; 7 bases fit TRBD1. The germline gives CDR1 MNHEY, CDR2 SMNVEV (reference sequence). V lost 2 bases, J lost 7 bases, and 8 bases stayed unmatched. There are 16 residues in the CDR3.

This clone was counted only a few times. The V call is TRBV24-1, the J call TRBJ2-7; a weak D match, TRBD1 (6 bases). The CDR3 consists of 15 residues. The germline V gene encodes CDR1 KGHDR and CDR2 SFDVKD. V was shortened by 4 bases and J by 1 base, with 13 bases between the two germline ends. In DNA form, the CDR3 reads TGTGCCACCAGTGACCCGAACAGGGCATCCTACGAGCAGTACTTC. It encodes CATSDPNRASYEQYF.

V gene TRBV27 combines with J gene TRBJ2-1; 7 nucleotides agree with TRBD1. The germline CDR1 and CDR2 sequences are MNHEY and SMNVEV (reference sequence). V trimming: 3 bases; J trimming: 4 bases; junction bases outside the gene matches: 6. This CDR3 has 15 amino acids. The CDR3 loop is CASSFRQGAYNEQFF. The DNA of the CDR3 is TGTGCCAGCAGTTTTCGACAGGGCGCTTACAATGAGCAGTTCTTC.

V usage is TRBV3-1 (or the pseudogene TRBV3-2) and J usage is TRBJ1-1; 8 positions agree with TRBD1. Germline V gene sequence: CDR1 LGHDT, CDR2 YNNKEL (reference sequence). The CDR3 has 14 residues. V shed 3 bases and J 1 base; nucleotides not matched to a gene: 1. CDR3 sequence: CASSQTGANTEAFF. The CDR3 DNA is TGTGCCAGCAGCCAGACAGGGGCGAACACTGAAGCTTTCTTT.

The DNA for the CDR3 is TGTGCCAGCAGCCCGGCGTCAGGGGCCACTGAAGCTTTCTTT. This translates into CASSPASGATEAFF. This rearrangement joins TRBV7-9 to TRBJ1-1; the D gene is possibly TRBD1 (6 bases). The CDR3 runs to 14 residues. The germline gives CDR1 SEHNR, CDR2 FQNEAQ (reference sequence). V shed 5 bases and J shed 4 bases, with 14 bases lying between them.